The 18 T cell receptor beta chains listed next were all sequenced from one sample in a study of response to subunit inactivated influenza vaccine. MiXCR was run by TCRdb on the RT-PCR reads, yielding one entry per CDR3 protein. The sample includes over 400,000 distinct CDR3 sequences, 10% to 15% seen only once; the top ten take about 12%. This specimen consisted of PBMCs from blood, obtained about 40 days after vaccination. The source is a man between 45 and 60 years old who received an inactivated influenza vaccine.

The rearrangement uses TRBV5-1 and TRBJ2-7; 8 bases match TRBD1. The CDR3 contains 17 residues. V lost 0 bases and J lost 5; bases outside the gene matches: 13. Germline CDR1 reads SGHRS; CDR2 reads YFSETQ. CDR3 in amino acids: CASSLGAFTGGLDEQYF. The CDR3 DNA sequence: TGCGCCAGCAGCTTGGGGGCCTTTACAGGGGGACTCGACGAGCAGTACTTC. The full variable domain, with the rest looked up from reference TRBV5-1 and TRBJ2-7, is KAGVTQTPRYLIKTRGQQVTLSCSPISGHRSVSWYQQTPGQGLQFLFEYFSETQRNKGNFPGRFSGRQFSNSRSEMNVSTLELGDSALYLCASSLGAFTGGLDEQYFGPGTRLTVT.

This clonotype appeared a few times. This sequence joins TRBV7-2 and TRBJ1-3; the match to TRBD1 covers 8 bases. V shed 2 bases and J 2 bases; nucleotides not matched to a gene: 8. The CDR3 covers 17 residues. CDR1 SGHTA and CDR2 FQGNSA come from the germline V gene. The CDR3 DNA is TGTGCCAGCAGCTTAATCGTTCAGGGGGCAACTGGAAACACCATATATTTT. Protein sequence: CASSLIVQGATGNTIYF.

This clonotype was seen only a few times. The chain combines TRBV5-1 with TRBJ2-2; D gene unclear. Germline V lookup: CDR1 SGHRS, CDR2 YFSETQ. V was pared by 4 bases and J by 0 bases, with 7 bases between. The CDR3 consists of 14 residues. The CDR3 region is CASSQGSNTGELFF. The CDR3 DNA reads as TGCGCCAGCAGCCAAGGGTCGAACACCGGGGAGCTGTTTTTT. The whole variable domain, filled in from reference TRBV5-1 and TRBJ2-2, reads KAGVTQTPRYLIKTRGQQVTLSCSPISGHRSVSWYQQTPGQGLQFLFEYFSETQRNKGNFPGRFSGRQFSNSRSEMNVSTLELGDSALYLCASSQGSNTGELFFGEGSRLTVL.

This clonotype has more than one count but fewer than ten. The chain is built from TRBV4-3 and TRBJ2-3, with a possible D match to TRBD2 (6 bases). Trimming cost V 3 bases and J 2 bases, with 15 bases left between them. There are 16 residues in the CDR3. Germline lookup yields CDR1 LGHNA and CDR2 YSLEER. This chain's CDR3 is CASSHQSSAPTDTQYF. The CDR3 region has the DNA TGCGCCAGCAGCCACCAATCTAGCGCGCCCACAGATACGCAGTATTTT.

The V call is TRBV6-2 or TRBV6-3, the J call TRBJ2-1, with D perhaps assigned TRBD1 or TRBD2 (6 bases each). The length of the CDR3 is 16 residues. Germline CDR1 is MNHEY and CDR2 is SVGEGT. V was cut by 1 base and J by 1 base, with 11 bases left in between. Here the CDR3 DNA reads TGTGCCAGCAGTTACTTGGGGGGCCAATCCTACAATGAGCAGTTCTTC. Amino acid sequence: CASSYLGGQSYNEQFF.

V and J are TRBV5-1 and TRBJ2-3, with D perhaps matching TRBD2 (6 bases). V shed 1 base and J shed 5 bases, with 11 bases lying between them. There are 14 residues in the CDR3. Germline V lookup: CDR1 SGHRS, CDR2 YFSETQ. The CDR3 sequence: CASSLTGVQDTQYF. The CDR3 nucleotides read TGCGCCAGCAGCTTGACGGGAGTTCAAGATACGCAGTATTTT.

This sequence joins TRBV7-7 and TRBJ2-1, with 10 bases lining up with TRBD2. The ends lost 5 bases at V and 8 bases at J; junction bases unmatched: 9. The germline CDR1 and CDR2 sequences are SSHAT and FNYEAQ (reference sequence). The CDR3 loop spans 15 amino acids. The CDR3 loop is CASSPPLAGVDEQFF. CDR3 nucleotide sequence: TGTGCCAGCAGCCCCCCGCTAGCGGGAGTAGATGAGCAGTTCTTC.

As DNA, the CDR3 is TGTGCCAGCACCCCACAGACTCGCTACAATGAGCAGTTCTTC. Its translation is CASTPQTRYNEQFF. The chain carries TRBV7-9 and TRBJ2-1, with D uncertain. V lost 7 bases, J lost 3 bases, and 13 bases lay in between. From germline, CDR1 is SEHNR and CDR2 FQNEAQ (reference sequence). This CDR3 comprises 14 residues.

The table lists this clonotype with a few counts. This chain uses TRBV7-2 with TRBJ2-3; perhaps TRBD2 as D (5 bases). The V end lost 2 bases, the J end lost 2 bases, and 14 bases lay between the germline ends. Per germline, CDR1 SGHTA and CDR2 FQGNSA. This CDR3 has 16 residues. In DNA, the CDR3 is TGTGCCAGCAGCTTATTTGGGGAGTCCGCCACAGATACGCAGTATTTT. This encodes CASSLFGESATDTQYF.

This clonotype came up a few times. The DNA of the CDR3 is TGCGCCAGCAGCCAAGACACGGGACTGCTCTCCTACGAGCAGTACTTC. Amino acid sequence: CASSQDTGLLSYEQYF. J is TRBJ2-7 and V is TRBV4-3; the D gene is possibly TRBD2 (6 bases). V lost 0 bases and J lost 0, with 12 bases in between. Germline CDR1 is LGHNA and CDR2 is YSLEER. This CDR3 spans 16 amino acids.

This clonotype was picked up a small number of times. The chain employs TRBV28 and TRBJ2-7; TRBD2 agrees at 7 bases. The CDR3 extends over 16 amino acids. The V segment lost 4 bases and the J segment 6 bases; nucleotides outside the gene matches: 15. Germline V gene lookup returns CDR1 MDHEN and CDR2 SYDVKM. The CDR3 DNA follows: TGTGCCAGCAGTTCTACCTCCGGACTAGGGCGACGCGAGCAGTACTTC. Translated, it gives CASSSTSGLGRREQYF. The full variable domain, completed using reference TRBV28 and TRBJ2-7, is DVKVTQSSRYLVKRTGEKVFLECVQDMDHENMFWYRQDPGLGLRLIYFSYDVKMKEKGDIPEGYSVSREKKERFSLILESASTNQTSMYLCASSSTSGLGRREQYFGPGTRLTVT.

This clonotype was observed a few times. The rearrangement links TRBV2 to TRBJ1-1; the D gene is possibly TRBD1 (5 bases). Germline-derived CDR1 and CDR2 are SNHLY and FYNNEI. Trimming stripped 6 bases from V and 10 bases from J, with 18 bases between. The CDR3 is 13 residues long. DNA of the CDR3: TGTGCCAGCAGCCGACAGTCCCTAACCACAGCTTTCTTT. Its protein product is CASSRQSLTTAFF.

There are a few counts of this clonotype. CDR3 in amino acids: CATSGTSGKTNTDTQYF. CDR3 bases: TGTGCCACCAGTGGGACTAGCGGGAAAACAAACACAGATACGCAGTATTTT. The V call is TRBV24-1, the J call TRBJ2-3, with 12 positions matching TRBD2. This CDR3 is built from 17 residues. The V gene end was trimmed by 5 bases and the J gene end by 2 bases; junction bases not matched to a gene: 7. Germline V CDR1 and CDR2: KGHDR, SFDVKD.

In its sample, this clonotype was seen a few times. This may be a read error, as it is one base from a much larger clone. The chain is built from TRBV20-1 and TRBJ2-7; possibly TRBD1 for D (5 bases). The CDR3 consists of 15 residues. Germline CDR1 is DFQATT and CDR2 is SNEGSKA (reference sequence). CDR3: CSVRDQGPPSYEQYF. The CDR3, as DNA: TGCAGTGTTAGAGATCAGGGTCCCCCCTCCTACGAGCAGTACTTC.

This rearrangement joins TRBV27 to TRBJ2-7; D gene unclear. This CDR3 region has 15 residues. V lost 2 bases and J 0 bases, leaving 11 bases between the germline ends. Germline CDR1 MNHEY, CDR2 SMNVEV (reference sequence). CDR3 nucleotide sequence: TGTGCCAGCAGTTTAGAAGCAGGAAGCTCCTACGAGCAGTACTTC. Translated, it gives CASSLEAGSSYEQYF.

The rearrangement links TRBV10-3 to TRBJ1-5; D is possibly TRBD1 (6 bases). From germline, CDR1 is ENHRY and CDR2 SYGVKD. V lost 0 bases and J 7 bases, leaving 10 bases between the germline ends. The CDR3 is 14 residues long. DNA of the CDR3: TGTGCCATCAGTGAGTCACAGGGCTTACAGCCCCAGCATTTT. It specifies CAISESQGLQPQHF.

This clonotype was counted many times. Here the CDR3 DNA reads TGCAGTGCCCCCATCGCAAGCGAACAAGAGACCCAGTACTTC. This encodes CSAPIASEQETQYF. V usage is TRBV20-1 and J usage is TRBJ2-5, with unresolved D. The V gene's germline CDR1 is DFQATT and CDR2 SNEGSKA (reference sequence). Trimming pared 6 bases from V and 2 bases from J, leaving 16 bases between. This CDR3 spans 14 amino acids.

The chain combines TRBV12-3 or TRBV12-4 with TRBJ2-3; 9 bases are a match to TRBD2. V lost 7 bases and J lost 5; bases outside the gene matches: 16. The CDR3 runs 17 residues. This CDR3 reads CASTAQFGGGARDTQYF. The CDR3 coding sequence is TGTGCCAGCACCGCCCAATTCGGCGGGGGGGCCAGAGATACGCAGTATTTT.